Listed below are T cell receptor beta chains from one sample, sequenced in a study of spatial heterogeneity in lung cancer. TCRdb reprocessed the 5' RACE reads via MiXCR and lists one record per CDR3 protein. In the table there are approximately 93,000 distinct CDR3 sequences, 15% to 20% of which are singletons. The sequencing here drew on PBMCs, taken at follow-up. These receptors were collected from a male donor with early-stage non-small cell lung cancer. Each CDR3 is given without its conserved first and last residue.

j_gene,v_gene,CDR3aa
TRBJ2-5,TRBV2,ASSANTGGGGETQY
TRBJ1-1,TRBV9,ASSVGGRNTEAF
TRBJ2-3,TRBV5-4,ASSPGLANTDTQY
TRBJ2-5,TRBV20-1,SARRSSQGAGDQY
TRBJ2-1,TRBV12-3/TRBV12-4,ASSRGSNEQF
TRBJ1-6,TRBV6-1,ASRATGPFNSPLH
TRBJ2-5,TRBV5-1,ASSLSGQEETQY
TRBJ1-1,TRBV7-2,ASKPPSGGLTEAF
TRBJ2-2,TRBV9,ASSPLRTRGAGELF
TRBJ2-3,TRBV9,ASSVSGTLSTDTQY
TRBJ1-1,TRBV9,ASSDARDRGQNTEAF
TRBJ1-2,TRBV25-1,ASKGGGYGYT
TRBJ1-4,TRBV4-2,ASSQDMGRGEKLF
TRBJ2-3,TRBV24-1,ATSDARSRTDTLY
TRBJ1-6,TRBV2,ASSEGTLSPLH
TRBJ2-1,TRBV7-8,ASTPLGQFNEQF
TRBJ1-1,TRBV5-1,ASSYNRGTEAF
TRBJ2-3,TRBV10-3,ATLTPGSTDTQY
TRBJ1-2,TRBV18,ASSTGTAEGYT
TRBJ1-3,TRBV29-1,SVEDPSGSGNTIY
TRBJ1-1,TRBV30,AWSVTGGATEAF
TRBJ2-1,TRBV12-3/TRBV12-4,ASSLVQYNEQF
TRBJ1-1,TRBV7-2,ASSFWQNTEAF
TRBJ2-3,TRBV20-1,SAVPSGSLLGDTQY
TRBJ1-5,TRBV2,ASSGDREGNQPQH
TRBJ1-5,TRBV12-3/TRBV12-4,ASSFFGNQPQH
TRBJ2-1,TRBV5-1,ASSLNRGVEF